The present entry profiles one T cell receptor (beta chain) with its context. The data belong to a study of T-cell reconstitution after alpha-beta-depleted transplantation in children. Unique molecular identifiers were incorporated during preparation of the TCRbeta library. TCRdb analysed the PCR reads with MiXCR anew, one entry per CDR3 protein. The sample shows about 540,000 distinct CDR3 sequences, approximately 16% of them seen only once. Per germline, CDR1 SEHNR and CDR2 FQNEAQ (reference sequence). CDR3 length: 16 residues. V lost 5 bases, J lost 9 bases, and 11 bases stayed unmatched. The chain uses TRBV7-9 and TRBJ2-1; TRBD2 agrees at 12 bases. The receptor's source is a human donor who donated a stem cell graft to a child with acute lymphoblastic leukemia. Sequenced here: PBMCs from the stem cell graft donor, sampled from the stem cell graft. CDR3 region: CASSEGTSGFTGEQFF. CDR3 nucleotides: TGTGCCAGCAGCGAAGGGACTAGCGGGTTCACTGGTGAGCAGTTCTTC.